This T cell receptor beta chain was captured in a study of technical replicates of blood from several donors. This clone was picked up one time. The CDR3 spans 12 residues. V was clipped by 1 base and J by 8 bases, with 6 bases between them. Germline CDR1 and CDR2: MDHEN and SYDVKM. This table comes from immunoSEQ multiplex PCR, and its TCRdb copy is limited to in-frame clones, with some not included. The repertoire holds 65,000 to 85,000 clones, 85% to 95% seen once, with around 0.4% in the top ten. V and J are TRBV28 and TRBJ2-1; D might be TRBD2 (5 bases). The specimen was T cells isolated from PBMCs. This TCR came from a human donor in good health. The CDR3 DNA reads as TGTGCCAGCAGTTTATCGGGGTATGAGCAGTTCTTC. It yields the protein CASSLSGYEQFF.